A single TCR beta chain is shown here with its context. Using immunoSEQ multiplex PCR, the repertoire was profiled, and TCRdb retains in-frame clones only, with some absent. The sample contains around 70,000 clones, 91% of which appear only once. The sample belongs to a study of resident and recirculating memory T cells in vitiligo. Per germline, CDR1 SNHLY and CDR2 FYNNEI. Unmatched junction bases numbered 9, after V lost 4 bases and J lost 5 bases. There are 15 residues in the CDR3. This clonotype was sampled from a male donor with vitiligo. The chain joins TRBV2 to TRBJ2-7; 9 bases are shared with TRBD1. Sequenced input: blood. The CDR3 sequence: CASSGRTGVTHEQYF. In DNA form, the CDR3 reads TGTGCCAGCAGTGGCCGGACAGGGGTTACCCACGAGCAGTACTTC.